This paragraph reports one T cell receptor beta chain. This record belongs to a study of blood T cells in healthy people across ages. For the second PCR, which ran for roughly 6 to 12 cycles, a sample-barcoded 5' primer and a J-beta primer mix were used. A tag from a template-switch adaptor with 12 random nucleotides marked each cDNA molecule. Every sample gave at least 2.5 million paired-end reads containing CDR3. TCRdb fed the 5' RACE reads into MiXCR, producing one record per CDR3 protein. The sample carries 1.5 million to 2 million distinct CDR3 sequences, approximately 50% recorded once. The CDR3 length is 12 residues. The V gene lost 5 bases and the J gene lost 8 bases, with 10 bases spanning the gap. In germline, CDR1 is MNHNY, CDR2 SVGAGI (reference sequence). Individuals who donated were healthy Caucasians from Russia aged about 6 to 100. Total RNA was isolated from each sample in quantities of at least 6 micrograms.

This TCR derives from a woman in her forties in good health. Sample: blood. The genes are TRBV6-6 and TRBJ2-1; unclear D gene. CDR3 in DNA: TGTGCCAGCAGTGGCTTAGCCGATGAGCAGTTCTTC. Its translation is CASSGLADEQFF.